Below, 7 T cell receptor beta chains from the same sample are listed, as sequenced in a study of CD8 T cells in Susac syndrome. Roughly 0.45 to 1 ug RNA was reverse transcribed with random hexamers. TCRdb itself ran the immunoSEQ multiplex PCR reads through MiXCR, one entry per CDR3 protein. The sample shows around 71,000 distinct CDR3 sequences, roughly 95% of them seen only once. The sample consisted of CD4+ T cells from PBMCs. Every receptor here comes from a human donor with multiple sclerosis.

The rearrangement joins TRBV5-1 to TRBJ1-1; tentatively, D is TRBD1 (6 bases). CDR1 SGHRS and CDR2 YFSETQ come from the germline V gene. The length of the CDR3 is 17 residues. Trimming removed 2 bases from V and 4 bases from J, with 21 bases in between. This CDR3 reads CASSLIPQGGGSTEAFF. The CDR3 DNA is TGCGCCAGCAGCTTAATTCCACAGGGAGGGGGGAGCACTGAAGCTTTCTTT.

The CDR3, as DNA: TGTGCCAGCAGCCCCGGCGGCCTAGAAAAACTGTTTTTT. Its protein product is CASSPGGLEKLFF. This chain joins TRBV3-1 and TRBJ1-4; unclear D gene. The CDR3 is made up of 13 amino acids. Germline V gene lookup returns CDR1 LGHDT and CDR2 YNNKEL (reference sequence). Trimming stripped 4 bases from V and 8 bases from J, with 11 bases between. The full variable domain, completed using reference TRBV3-1 and TRBJ1-4, is DTAVSQTPKYLVTQMGNDKSIKCEQNLGHDTMYWYKQDSKKFLKIMFSYNNKELIINETVPNRFSPKSPDKAHLNLHINSLELGDSAVYFCASSPGGLEKLFFGSGTQLSVL.

CDR3 bases: TGTGCCAGCAGCTTAAACCCTCGGAGCTCCTACGAGCAGTACTTC. Its translation: CASSLNPRSSYEQYF. The chain employs TRBV7-2 and TRBJ2-7; D is ambiguous. The CDR3 extends over 15 amino acids. In germline, CDR1 is SGHTA, CDR2 FQGNSA. Trimming left V 2 bases short and J 0 bases short, with 11 bases between. The full variable domain, with the rest looked up from reference TRBV7-2 and TRBJ2-7, is GAGVSQSPSNKVTEKGKDVELRCDPISGHTALYWYRQSLGQGLEFLIYFQGNSAPDKSGLPSDRFSAERTGGSVSTLTIQRTQQEDSAVYLCASSLNPRSSYEQYFGPGTRLTVT.

The chain recombines TRBV29-1 with TRBJ2-7, with D possibly being TRBD1 or TRBD2 (5 bases each). Germline CDR1 and CDR2: SQVTM and ANQGSEA. V dropped 0 bases and J dropped 5 bases, with 11 bases sitting between them. This CDR3 comprises 13 residues. The CDR3 region is CSVEDKGTHEQYF. CDR3 DNA: TGCAGCGTTGAAGACAAGGGGACCCACGAGCAGTACTTC.

The gene calls are TRBV6-2 or TRBV6-3 and TRBJ1-5; 7 bases match TRBD1. Germline CDR1 reads MNHEY; CDR2 reads SVGEGT. There are 15 residues in the CDR3. J was trimmed by 4 bases and V by 2 bases; bases with no gene match: 5. The CDR3 sequence: CASSYRDRKNQPQHF. The DNA of the CDR3 is TGTGCCAGCAGTTACAGGGACAGAAAAAATCAGCCCCAGCATTTT.

This chain links TRBV19 with TRBJ1-1; D unresolved. The CDR3 consists of 13 residues. V lost 7 bases to trimming and J lost 4 bases, with 13 bases between them. Germline V CDR1 and CDR2: LNHDA, SQIVND (reference sequence). The CDR3 DNA reads TGTGCCAGTATTAAAGAGAGTGTCACTGAAGCTTTCTTT. This sequence encodes CASIKESVTEAFF. The full variable domain, with the rest looked up from reference TRBV19 and TRBJ1-1, is DGGITQSPKYLFRKEGQNVTLSCEQNLNHDAMYWYRQDPGQGLRLIYYSQIVNDFQKGDIAEGYSVSREKKESFPLTVTSAQKNPTAFYLCASIKESVTEAFFGQGTRLTVV.

This chain uses TRBV29-1 with TRBJ2-7; D may be TRBD1 (6 bases). Germline loops: CDR1 SQVTM, CDR2 ANQGSEA. This CDR3 spans 13 amino acids. V dropped 1 base and J dropped 6 bases, with 13 bases sitting between them. The CDR3 DNA is TGCAGCGTTGAAGCAGGGGAGTTTGGCGAGCAGTACTTC. Amino acids: CSVEAGEFGEQYF.